This T cell receptor (beta chain) was found in a study of blood T cell repertoires in COVID-19. Study in general: Specimens from acute and convalescent COVID-19 originated in the United States, Italy and Spain.

TCRdb's copy holds only in-frame clones and misses some; the assay was immunoSEQ multiplex PCR. The sample comprises 90,000 to 100,000 clones, roughly 87% of which are singletons, and 4% to 5.5% rests with the top ten. This CDR3 is 16 amino acids long. The germline CDR1 and CDR2 sequences are MDHEN and SYDVKM. The J segment lost 6 bases and the V segment lost 8 bases, leaving 17 bases of the junction unmatched. The sequenced material came from peripheral blood. This rearrangement joins TRBV28 to TRBJ1-1; 8 bases are a match to TRBD1. The sequence came from a man aged 65-85 years with acute or convalescent COVID-19. The CDR3 loop reads CASSKWTGRGLAEAFF. CDR3 DNA sequence: TGTGCCAGCTCGAAGTGGACAGGGCGCGGATTGGCTGAAGCTTTCTTT.